Listed here are 19 T cell receptor beta chains from one sample, sequenced in a study of identical twins. TCRdb reanalysed the 5' RACE reads using MiXCR and keeps one entry per CDR3 protein. The table has about 1.7 million distinct CDR3 sequences, about 30% seen once. The sequencing input was cord blood. These receptors came from a newborn girl in good health.

The sample holds a few counts of this clonotype. The chain carries TRBV7-8 and TRBJ2-1; D is perhaps TRBD2 (7 bases). The germline CDR1 and CDR2 sequences are SGHVS and FQNEAQ. There are 17 residues in the CDR3. Trimming stripped 0 bases from V and 5 bases from J, with 17 bases between. The CDR3 sequence: CASSLARGRGKNNEQFF. The CDR3 DNA follows: TGTGCCAGCAGCTTAGCGCGGGGGCGGGGAAAAAACAATGAGCAGTTCTTC.

This sequence joins TRBV6-5 and TRBJ2-5; D not resolved. The CDR3 contains 13 residues. Trimming took 0 bases from V and 5 from J, leaving 7 bases between them. Germline-derived CDR1 and CDR2 are MNHEY and SVGAGI. The CDR3 DNA sequence: TGTGCCAGCAGTTACTCGATCTCGGAGACCCAGTACTTC. Protein product: CASSYSISETQYF.

On this clonotype: At one boundary the junction diverges from the germline segment, which might be a read error. This chain uses TRBV18 with TRBJ2-1; 8 bases fit TRBD1. In germline, CDR1 is KGHSH, CDR2 LQKENI. This CDR3 region has 18 residues. CDR3 loop: CASSPRPWDRRSYDEQFF. DNA of the CDR3: TGTGCCAGCTCACCCAGACCTTGGGACAGGCGATCCTACGATGAGCAGTTCTTC.

This clonotype was seen at least ten times. The V gene is TRBV29-1, the J gene TRBJ1-2, with TRBD1 matching over 7 bases. CDR3 length: 14 amino acids. The trim removed 0 bases at V and 1 base at J, leaving 2 bases unmatched. The V gene's germline CDR1 is SQVTM and CDR2 ANQGSEA. CDR3 amino acids: CSVEDRGFNYGYTF. CDR3 DNA sequence: TGCAGCGTTGAAGACAGGGGGTTTAACTATGGCTACACCTTC.

The gene calls are TRBV20-1 and TRBJ2-5; D unresolved. Trimming cost V 1 base and J 5 bases, with 11 bases left between them. The CDR3 runs 13 residues. Germline V CDR1 and CDR2: DFQATT, SNEGSKA (reference sequence). Written as DNA, the CDR3 is TGCAGTGCTAGAGTTCAAAGTGTGGAGACCCAGTACTTC. It codes for CSARVQSVETQYF.

This clonotype has just a few counts. The chain has TRBV6-6 and TRBJ1-5, with 10 bases that match TRBD1. The V gene's germline CDR1 is MNHNY and CDR2 SVGAGI (reference sequence). The J segment lost 4 bases and the V segment lost 2 bases, leaving 5 bases of the junction unmatched. CDR3 length: 16 amino acids. CDR3 amino acids: CASSYPGTGVNQPQHF. The CDR3 nucleotides are TGTGCCAGCAGTTACCCCGGGACAGGGGTTAATCAGCCCCAGCATTTT.

This clonotype was seen many times. V usage is TRBV2 and J usage is TRBJ2-3, with D perhaps matching TRBD1 or TRBD2 (5 bases each). Germline V gives CDR1 SNHLY, CDR2 FYNNEI. V lost 6 bases and J lost 4, with 17 bases in between. There are 15 residues in the CDR3. The DNA for the CDR3 is TGTGCCAGCAGGGGACCCCGCAGTCCCCCAGATACGCAGTATTTT. It is translated as CASRGPRSPPDTQYF.

The V and J genes are TRBV7-6 and TRBJ1-4; D gene unclear. Germline values: CDR1 SGHVS, CDR2 FNYEAQ. V dropped 2 bases and J dropped 5 bases, with 6 bases sitting between them. The CDR3 consists of 13 residues. The CDR3 sequence: CASSLIWNEKLFF. As DNA, the CDR3 is TGTGCCAGCAGCTTAATATGGAATGAAAAACTGTTTTTT.

V is TRBV29-1 and J is TRBJ2-1; 12 nucleotides match TRBD2. Germline V lookup: CDR1 SQVTM, CDR2 ANQGSEA. Trimming removed 6 bases from V and 8 bases from J; junction bases left unmatched: 8. The CDR3 totals 14 residues. This chain's CDR3 is CSVTPGLAGHEQFF. CDR3 coding DNA: TGCAGCGTCACTCCGGGACTAGCGGGCCATGAGCAGTTCTTC.

The chain's CDR3 is CASQLSIGNYNEQFF. DNA for the CDR3: TGTGCCAGCCAGCTATCTATTGGAAACTACAATGAGCAGTTCTTC. The rearrangement uses TRBV27 and TRBJ2-1; D is uncertain. With 8 bases removed from V and 3 bases from J, the gap between germline ends came to 17 bases. Germline V gene lookup returns CDR1 MNHEY and CDR2 SMNVEV (reference sequence). The CDR3 length is 15 residues.

CDR3 region: CSAAGQGTDIAKNIQYF. The CDR3 nucleotides are TGCAGCGCTGCGGGACAGGGGACCGACATAGCCAAAAACATTCAGTACTTC. The chain carries TRBV29-1 and TRBJ2-4; 10 positions agree with TRBD1. The CDR3 extends over 17 amino acids. With 7 bases clipped from V and 0 bases from J, the junction kept 12 bases outside the gene matches. In germline, CDR1 is SQVTM, CDR2 ANQGSEA.

This chain uses TRBV4-2 with TRBJ2-3, with 15 bases identical to TRBD2. The CDR3 has 18 amino acids. In germline, CDR1 is LGHNA, CDR2 YNFKEQ. V shed 1 base, J shed 3 bases, and the junction held 5 bases outside the gene matches. The CDR3 DNA follows: TGTGCCAGCAGCCAAGTCAGGACTAGCGGGGGGGCGACAGATACGCAGTATTTT. Translation: CASSQVRTSGGATDTQYF.

The J gene is TRBJ2-2, the V gene TRBV12-5; D gene ambiguous. In germline, CDR1 is LGHNT, CDR2 FRNRAP. The CDR3 totals 13 residues. Trimming removed 6 bases at V and 7 bases at J, with 12 bases between. The CDR3 nucleotides are TGTGCTAGTGGCCCCCCCCGTGACGGGGAGCTGTTTTTT. Protein: CASGPPRDGELFF.

This clonotype was observed a few times. The chain carries TRBV5-5 and TRBJ2-1, with D perhaps given as TRBD1 or TRBD2 (5 bases each). V lost 3 bases and J 9 bases, leaving 10 bases between the germline ends. Germline V CDR1 and CDR2: SGHKS, YYEKEE (reference sequence). The CDR3 totals 12 residues. The CDR3 loop is CASSWSGTEQFF. For the CDR3, the DNA is TGTGCCAGCAGCTGGTCCGGGACTGAGCAGTTCTTC.

The genes are TRBV4-1 and TRBJ2-1; 15 bases are shared with TRBD2. The V and J ends lost 2 bases and 14 bases, in that order; junction bases with no gene match: 10. The CDR3 covers 16 residues. The germline gives CDR1 MGHRA, CDR2 YSYEKL. The DNA for the CDR3 is TGCGCCAGCAGCCAACCAAGGACTAGCGGGGGGGCATCGAAGTTCTTC. The encoded protein is CASSQPRTSGGASKFF.

This rearrangement joins TRBV7-2 to TRBJ1-6; D unclear. The germline V gene has CDR1 SGHTA and CDR2 FQGNSA. The CDR3 runs to 13 residues. Deletions cut 8 bases from V and 5 bases from J, with 10 bases between. The chain's CDR3 is CASQRENNSPLHF. CDR3 sequence (DNA): TGTGCCAGCCAACGGGAAAATAATTCACCCCTCCACTTT.

In this sample, this clonotype turned up a few times. The V and J genes are TRBV3-1 and TRBJ2-7, with TRBD2 as a possible D gene (6 bases). This CDR3 spans 14 amino acids. Germline V CDR1 and CDR2: LGHDT, YNNKEL (reference sequence). The V and J ends lost 4 bases and 5 bases respectively, with 15 bases between them. This chain's CDR3 is CASSREGWGDEQYF. The CDR3 nucleotides read TGTGCCAGCAGCCGAGAGGGGTGGGGGGACGAGCAGTACTTC.

This clonotype was seen a handful of times. This chain uses TRBV7-2 with TRBJ1-2; the match to TRBD1 covers 8 bases. This CDR3 has 13 residues. In germline, CDR1 is SGHTA, CDR2 FQGNSA. V was pared by 0 bases and J by 8 bases, with 2 bases of the junction left unmatched. CDR3 sequence reads: CASSLAQGGGYTF. The CDR3 DNA is TGTGCCAGCAGCTTAGCACAGGGGGGCGGCTACACCTTC.

CDR3 sequence (DNA): TGTGCCAGCAGTCTCATCGGGACTGACTACGAGCAGTACTTC. This translates into CASSLIGTDYEQYF. The rearrangement links TRBV27 to TRBJ2-7, with D maybe TRBD2 (6 bases). The CDR3 runs to 14 residues. CDR1 MNHEY and CDR2 SMNVEV come from the germline V gene (reference sequence). Trimming left V 5 bases short and J 3 bases short, with 14 bases between.